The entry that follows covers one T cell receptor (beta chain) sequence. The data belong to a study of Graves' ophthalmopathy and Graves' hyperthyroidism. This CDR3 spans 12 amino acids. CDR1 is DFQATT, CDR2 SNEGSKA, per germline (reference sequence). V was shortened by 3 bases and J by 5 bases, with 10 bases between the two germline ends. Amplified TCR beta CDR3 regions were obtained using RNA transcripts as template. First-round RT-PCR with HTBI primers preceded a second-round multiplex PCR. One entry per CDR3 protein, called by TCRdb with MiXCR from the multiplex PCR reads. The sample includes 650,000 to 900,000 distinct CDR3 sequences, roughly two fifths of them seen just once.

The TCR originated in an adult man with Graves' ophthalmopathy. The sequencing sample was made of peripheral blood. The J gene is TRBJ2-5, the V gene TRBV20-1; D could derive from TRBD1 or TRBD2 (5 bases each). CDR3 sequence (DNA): TGCAGTGCTAGCGGCGAGGGGGAGACCCAGTACTTC. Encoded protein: CSASGEGETQYF.